This entry lists 12 T cell receptor beta chains sequenced from one sample in a study of blood T cell repertoires in COVID-19. Assay used: immunoSEQ multiplex PCR; TCRdb lists only in-frame clones, some missing. The table has about 260,000 clones, around 90% seen once. Sequenced input: peripheral blood. Receptors were obtained from a man in his sixties who had recovered from COVID-19.

This clone was detected once. The chain has TRBV23-1 and TRBJ2-1; TRBD1 aligns across 10 bases. TRBV23-1 is an ORF, with its function uncertain. CDR3 length equals 19 residues. V lost 4 bases to trimming and J lost 4 bases; unmatched junction nucleotides: 16. The CDR3 sequence is CASSRIGQGGPIAYNEQFF. The CDR3, as DNA: TGCGCCAGCAGTCGTATCGGACAGGGGGGGCCAATAGCGTACAATGAGCAGTTCTTC.

V is TRBV7-3 and J is TRBJ2-1; 9 nucleotides align to TRBD2. Trimming removed 5 bases from V and 0 bases from J; junction bases left unmatched: 5. CDR1 and CDR2 (germline): SGHTA, FQGTGA. This CDR3 has 16 residues. CDR3 in amino acids: CASSISGGPSYNEQFF. In nucleotides, the CDR3 is TGTGCCAGCAGCATTAGCGGGGGCCCCTCCTACAATGAGCAGTTCTTC.

This clone was seen a few times. This chain connects TRBV19 to TRBJ2-2, with 9 bases that match TRBD1. J lost 0 bases, V lost 7 bases, and 15 bases had no gene match. This CDR3 contains 19 residues. CDR1 and CDR2 from the germline V gene are LNHDA and SQIVND (reference sequence). DNA of the CDR3: TGTGCCAGTACCCCATTGACAGGGGGTCAGCGTTCGAACACCGGGGAGCTGTTTTTT. Translated, it gives CASTPLTGGQRSNTGELFF. Looking up the rest from reference TRBV19 and TRBJ2-2 gives the full variable domain: DGGITQSPKYLFRKEGQNVTLSCEQNLNHDAMYWYRQDPGQGLRLIYYSQIVNDFQKGDIAEGYSVSREKKESFPLTVTSAQKNPTAFYLCASTPLTGGQRSNTGELFFGEGSRLTVL.

This chain connects TRBV12-3 or TRBV12-4 to TRBJ1-1; D ambiguous. The CDR3 runs 12 residues. In DNA, the CDR3 is TGTGCGGGAGGCACCCCGAACACTGAAGCTTTCTTT. It encodes CAGGTPNTEAFF.

This chain joins TRBV6-5 and TRBJ1-1; 7 bases match TRBD1. V trimming: 6 bases; J trimming: 7 bases; junction bases outside the gene matches: 11. From germline, CDR1 is MNHEY and CDR2 SVGAGI. CDR3 size: 14 residues. This chain's CDR3 is CASRHRGPRGEAFF. CDR3 DNA sequence: TGTGCCAGCAGGCACAGGGGCCCGAGGGGTGAAGCTTTCTTT.

The chain joins TRBV19 to TRBJ1-3, with a possible D match to TRBD1 (5 bases). The V end lost 8 bases, the J end lost 8 bases, and 10 bases lay between the germline ends. Germline CDR1 and CDR2: LNHDA and SQIVND (reference sequence). This CDR3 has 11 amino acids. The CDR3 sequence is CASGAADTIYF. CDR3 sequence (DNA): TGTGCCAGTGGGGCGGCCGACACCATATATTTT.

The chain is built from TRBV11-2 and TRBJ2-3; 11 bases match TRBD2. The CDR3 has 16 residues. Unmatched junction bases numbered 8, after V lost 5 bases and J lost 4 bases. Germline V gives CDR1 SGHAT, CDR2 FQNNGV. CDR3 sequence reads: CASSRATSGEADTQYF. The CDR3 DNA follows: TGTGCCAGCAGCAGGGCGACTAGCGGGGAGGCAGATACGCAGTATTTT.

V gene TRBV11-2 combines with J gene TRBJ2-2; D gene unclear. The CDR3 is 11 amino acids. Deletions cut 2 bases from V and 7 bases from J, with 2 bases between. Germline CDR1 reads SGHAT; CDR2 reads FQNNGV. The chain's CDR3 is CASSLHGELFF. As DNA, the CDR3 is TGTGCCAGCAGCTTACACGGGGAGCTGTTTTTT.

This clone was counted between two and nine times. The J gene is TRBJ2-7, the V gene TRBV7-9; the D gene is possibly TRBD1 (5 bases). This CDR3 contains 16 residues. Germline V CDR1 and CDR2: SEHNR, FQNEAQ (reference sequence). V was clipped by 5 bases and J by 0 bases, with 17 bases between them. The CDR3 loop reads CASSLKATAISYEQYF. Here the CDR3 DNA reads TGTGCCAGCAGCCTGAAGGCGACAGCTATCTCCTACGAGCAGTACTTC.

This chain joins TRBV6-5 and TRBJ2-7; D gene unclear. This CDR3 region has 15 residues. CDR1 MNHEY and CDR2 SVGAGI come from the germline V gene. V shed 0 bases and J shed 2 bases, with 11 bases lying between them. CDR3 loop: CASSYSASGTYEQYF. CDR3 nucleotides: TGTGCCAGCAGTTACTCGGCTTCAGGCACCTACGAGCAGTACTTC.

The rearrangement joins TRBV4-1 to TRBJ1-6; 9 nucleotides line up with TRBD1. This CDR3 is built from 15 residues. V lost 7 bases to trimming and J lost 6 bases; unmatched junction nucleotides: 7. The germline gives CDR1 MGHRA, CDR2 YSYEKL. This chain's CDR3 is CASNPPGQGNSPLHF. DNA for the CDR3: TGCGCCAGCAACCCGCCGGGACAGGGTAATTCACCCCTCCACTTT.

This rearrangement joins TRBV13 to TRBJ2-2; a weak D match, TRBD1 (6 bases). In germline, CDR1 is PRHDT, CDR2 FYEKMQ (reference sequence). The CDR3 consists of 14 residues. Trimming stripped 4 bases from V and 5 bases from J, with 11 bases between. This CDR3 reads CASSWDIRTGELFF. In nucleotides, the CDR3 is TGTGCCAGCAGCTGGGACATCAGAACCGGGGAGCTGTTTTTT.